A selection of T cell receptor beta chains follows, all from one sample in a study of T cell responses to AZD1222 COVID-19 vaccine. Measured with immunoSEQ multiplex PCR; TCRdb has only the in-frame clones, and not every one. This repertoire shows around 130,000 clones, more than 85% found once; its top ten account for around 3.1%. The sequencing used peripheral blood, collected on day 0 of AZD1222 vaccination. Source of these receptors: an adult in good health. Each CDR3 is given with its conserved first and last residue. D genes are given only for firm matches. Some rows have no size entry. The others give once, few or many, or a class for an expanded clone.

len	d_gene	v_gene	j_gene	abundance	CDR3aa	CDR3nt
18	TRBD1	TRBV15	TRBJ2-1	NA	CATSRVTTGGRFYNEQFF	TGTGCCACCAGCAGAGTAACCACAGGGGGTCGCTTCTACAATGAGCAGTTCTTC
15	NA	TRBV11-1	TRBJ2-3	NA	CASRPNFGFTDTQYF	TGTGCCAGCAGACCCAACTTTGGGTTCACAGATACGCAGTATTTT
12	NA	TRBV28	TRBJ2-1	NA	CASSPGFDEQFF	TGTGCCAGCAGCCCCGGGTTTGACGAGCAGTTCTTC
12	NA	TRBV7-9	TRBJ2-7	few	CASSLLADEQYF	TGTGCCAGCAGCTTACTCGCGGACGAGCAGTACTTC
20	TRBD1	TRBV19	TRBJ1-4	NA	CASSIGARTADRDGDEKLFF	TGTGCCAGTAGTATAGGAGCTCGCACCGCAGACAGGGACGGTGATGAAAAACTGTTTTTT
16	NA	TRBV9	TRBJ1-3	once	CASSGGSPLSGNTIYF	TGTGCCAGCAGCGGGGGGAGTCCCCTCTCTGGAAACACCATATATTTT
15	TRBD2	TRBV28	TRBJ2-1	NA	CASSSTSGSGGEQFF	TGTGCCAGCAGTTCGACTAGCGGGAGCGGAGGTGAGCAGTTCTTC
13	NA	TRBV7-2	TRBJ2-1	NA	CASSLFRENEQFF	TGTGCCAGCAGCTTATTCCGGGAGAATGAGCAGTTCTTC
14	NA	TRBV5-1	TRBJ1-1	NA	CASSSRGENTEAFF	TGCGCCAGCAGCTCGAGGGGAGAGAACACTGAAGCTTTCTTT
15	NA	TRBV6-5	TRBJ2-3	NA	CASSRRAGSTDTQYF	TGTGCCAGCAGTCGACGAGCGGGCAGCACAGATACGCAGTATTTT
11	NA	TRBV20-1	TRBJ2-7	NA	CSARGPYEQYF	TGCAGTGCTAGAGGGCCCTACGAGCAGTACTTC
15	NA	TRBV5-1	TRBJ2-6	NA	CASSETGPGANVLTF	TGCGCCAGCAGCGAAACAGGTCCTGGGGCCAACGTCCTGACTTTC
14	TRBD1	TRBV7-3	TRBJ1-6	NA	CASSDRGLGSPLHF	TGTGCCAGCAGCGACAGGGGGTTAGGGTCACCCCTCCACTTT
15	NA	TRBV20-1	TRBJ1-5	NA	CSASGAVNSNQPQHF	TGCAGTGCTAGTGGGGCTGTTAATAGCAATCAGCCCCAGCATTTT
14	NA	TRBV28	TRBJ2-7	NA	CASSFRTSPYEQYF	TGTGCCAGCAGTTTTCGGACCTCGCCCTACGAGCAGTACTTC